Sequencing of this TCR beta chain was carried out in a study of blood T cell repertoires in COVID-19. Original handling: Amplification from reference gene primers served as the basis for estimated nucleated cell counts. Using immunoSEQ multiplex PCR, the repertoire was profiled, and TCRdb retains in-frame clones only, with some absent. D and trimming come from the DNA, and the V and J calls and clone size come from that table. The repertoire holds 25,000 to 35,000 clones, with approximately 80% as singletons. CDR1 and CDR2 (germline): SGHNT, YYREEE (reference sequence). With 2 bases clipped from V and 5 bases from J, the junction kept 5 bases outside the gene matches. This CDR3 is 14 amino acids long.

The TCR comes from a woman over 75 with acute or convalescent COVID-19. The chain has TRBV5-4 and TRBJ1-2, with 8 bases fitting TRBD1. Sequencing was carried out using peripheral blood. The CDR3 is CASSFGQGGYGYTF. For the CDR3, the DNA is TGTGCCAGCAGCTTCGGACAGGGTGGTTATGGCTACACCTTC.